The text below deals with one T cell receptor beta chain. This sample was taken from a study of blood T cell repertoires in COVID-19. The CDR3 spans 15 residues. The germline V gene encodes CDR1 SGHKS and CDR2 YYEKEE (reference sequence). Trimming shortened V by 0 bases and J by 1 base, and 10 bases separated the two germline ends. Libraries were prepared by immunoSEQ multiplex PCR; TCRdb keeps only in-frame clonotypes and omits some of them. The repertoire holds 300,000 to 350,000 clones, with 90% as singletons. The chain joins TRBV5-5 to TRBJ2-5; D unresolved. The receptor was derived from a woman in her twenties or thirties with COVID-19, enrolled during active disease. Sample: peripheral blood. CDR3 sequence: CASSLDGSLQETQYF. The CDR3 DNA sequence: TGTGCCAGCAGCTTGGACGGGTCCCTCCAAGAGACCCAGTACTTC.